This T cell receptor beta chain was captured in a study of control samples from healthy donors and cancer patients. Some clones are missing from TCRdb's copy, which holds only in-frame ones; the method was immunoSEQ multiplex PCR. The profile shows tens of thousands of clones, about 88% of them singletons. The CDR3 covers 15 residues. Germline-derived CDR1 and CDR2 are SGHRS and YFSETQ. V was clipped by 0 bases and J by 7 bases; unmatched bases: 3. The sample consisted of PBMCs. The chain links TRBV5-1 to TRBJ2-2, with TRBD2 matching over 10 bases. This clonotype originated in a man aged 50-60 years with head and neck cancer. Written as DNA, the CDR3 is TGCGCCAGCAGCTTGGAACTAGCGGGGTTCGGGGAGCTGTTTTTT. The encoded protein is CASSLELAGFGELFF. The whole variable domain, filled in from reference TRBV5-1 and TRBJ2-2, reads KAGVTQTPRYLIKTRGQQVTLSCSPISGHRSVSWYQQTPGQGLQFLFEYFSETQRNKGNFPGRFSGRQFSNSRSEMNVSTLELGDSALYLCASSLELAGFGELFFGEGSRLTVL.